The clone carrying this T cell receptor beta chain was detected ten times or more. Its antigen is not identified. Newly diagnosed hyperthyroidism, duration under 2 months, in patients aged 18 to 65. Clinical symptoms, serum thyroxine, TRAb, thyroid ultrasound and orbital computed tomography established diagnosis. Template material for amplifying TCR beta CDR3 regions consisted of RNA transcripts. First-round RT-PCR of the TCR CDR3 relied on the HTBI primer set. Via MiXCR, TCRdb re-called the multiplex PCR reads, giving one row per CDR3 protein. The data show some 350,000 distinct CDR3 sequences, 20% to 25% seen once. V shed 5 bases and J 1 base; nucleotides not matched to a gene: 2. CDR1 and CDR2 from the germline V gene are MNHEY and SMNVEV (reference sequence). The CDR3 consists of 13 residues. The record originates from a study of T cells in Graves' hyperthyroidism and ophthalmopathy. Study outcomes and limitations: Ophthalmopathy and stable hyperthyroidism were told apart by a 13 V-J model. Most thyroid clonotypes that were expanded above 0.001 also turned up in blood.

The receptor was isolated from a man aged 45 to 65 with Graves' hyperthyroidism. Specimen: blood. The chain carries TRBV27 and TRBJ2-7, with 7 bases fitting TRBD1. CDR3 sequence (DNA): TGTGCCAGCAGTATGGGACAGTCCTACGAGCAGTACTTC. It is translated as CASSMGQSYEQYF.